These 28 T cell receptor beta chains were all obtained from the same sample, sequenced in a study of cytomegalovirus exposure and HLA in healthy donors. The study ran its PCR with 60 Vbeta and 13 Jbeta primers. Sequenced by immunoSEQ multiplex PCR; TCRdb stores in-frame clones only, minus some. The repertoire holds approximately 200,000 clones, with approximately 80% as singletons. Sequenced material: PBMCs. These receptor sequences come from a man aged 40-50 years in good health and CMV-seronegative.

This clone appeared once. The chain is built from TRBV6-6 and TRBJ1-2, with TRBD1 as a possible D gene (6 bases). V was trimmed by 1 base and J by 4 bases, leaving 13 bases between them. The germline V gene encodes CDR1 MNHNY and CDR2 SVGAGI (reference sequence). This CDR3 comprises 15 residues. The CDR3 DNA is TGTGCCAGCAGTTACTTCGGGGGGGCGGCCTATGGCTACACCTTC. Translated, it gives CASSYFGGAAYGYTF.

The V gene is TRBV5-1, the J gene TRBJ2-6; D unclear. The length of the CDR3 is 15 residues. Trimming removed 4 bases from V and 0 bases from J, with 8 bases in between. Germline CDR1 is SGHRS and CDR2 is YFSETQ. CDR3 sequence: CASSPPYSGANVLTF. The CDR3 nucleotides read TGCGCCAGCAGCCCTCCTTACTCTGGGGCCAACGTCCTGACTTTC.

The genes are TRBV11-2 and TRBJ2-1; D ambiguous. The CDR3 runs 14 residues. CDR1 SGHAT and CDR2 FQNNGV come from the germline V gene. V shed 1 base and J shed 7 bases, with 11 bases lying between them. This CDR3 reads CASSLAGSLNEQFF. CDR3 DNA sequence: TGTGCCAGCAGCTTAGCGGGTTCGTTGAATGAGCAGTTCTTC.

This chain connects TRBV7-3 to TRBJ1-1; possible D gene TRBD1, 5 bases. Trimming took 4 bases from V and 10 from J, leaving 16 bases between them. CDR3 length: 13 amino acids. Germline V gives CDR1 SGHTA, CDR2 FQGTGA. The CDR3 DNA sequence: TGTGCCAGCAGCTCTCCAGGGATACAAGGAGCTTTCTTT. Encoded protein: CASSSPGIQGAFF. Full variable domain (missing parts from reference TRBV7-3 and TRBJ1-1): GAGVSQTPSNKVTEKGKYVELRCDPISGHTALYWYRQSLGQGPEFLIYFQGTGAADDSGLPNDRFFAVRPEGSVSTLKIQRTERGDSAVYLCASSSPGIQGAFFGQGTRLTVV.

V is TRBV25-1 and J is TRBJ1-5; 10 bases fit TRBD1. The V gene's germline CDR1 is MGHDK and CDR2 SYGVNS. Trimming cost V 8 bases and J 4 bases; bases outside gene matches: 14. This CDR3 is 17 amino acids long. CDR3 loop: CASPDPGGGQGNQPQHF. In DNA form, the CDR3 reads TGTGCCAGCCCTGACCCAGGGGGGGGACAGGGGAATCAGCCCCAGCATTTT. The full variable domain, its missing parts supplied by reference TRBV25-1 and TRBJ1-5, is EADIYQTPRYLVIGTGKKITLECSQTMGHDKMYWYQQDPGMELHLIHYSYGVNSTEKGDLSSESTVSRIRTEHFPLTLESARPSHTSQYLCASPDPGGGQGNQPQHFGDGTRLSIL.

The chain links TRBV2 to TRBJ2-2; TRBD1 matches at 8 bases. Trimming cost V 8 bases and J 4 bases; bases outside gene matches: 3. The germline gives CDR1 SNHLY, CDR2 FYNNEI. This CDR3 is 13 amino acids long. The CDR3 reads CASQGQATGELFF. The DNA for the CDR3 is TGTGCCAGCCAGGGACAGGCCACCGGGGAGCTGTTTTTT.

The V gene is TRBV6-6, the J gene TRBJ1-1; 7 nucleotides match TRBD1. Losses at the gene ends were 5 bases for V and 3 bases for J; bases not matched to a gene: 6. The CDR3 is 14 amino acids. Germline V lookup: CDR1 MNHNY, CDR2 SVGAGI (reference sequence). The CDR3 DNA follows: TGTGCCAGCAGTCCACAGGGGCGGTACACTGAAGCTTTCTTT. Translating it yields CASSPQGRYTEAFF.

This chain links TRBV7-9 with TRBJ1-1; 8 positions agree with TRBD1. Germline assignment: CDR1 SEHNR and CDR2 FQNEAQ (reference sequence). V trimming: 3 bases; J trimming: 1 base; junction bases outside the gene matches: 4. The CDR3 is made up of 15 amino acids. CDR3: CASSLTGDKNTEAFF. The CDR3 DNA follows: TGTGCCAGCAGCTTGACAGGGGATAAGAACACTGAAGCTTTCTTT. The full variable domain, with the rest looked up from reference TRBV7-9 and TRBJ1-1, is DTGVSQNPRHKITKRGQNVTFRCDPISEHNRLYWYRQTLGQGPEFLTYFQNEAQLEKSRLLSDRFSAERPKGSFSTLEIQRTEQGDSAMYLCASSLTGDKNTEAFFGQGTRLTVV.

There are a few counts of this clone. The chain couples TRBV4-3 to TRBJ2-2; perhaps TRBD1 as D (5 bases). The germline CDR1 and CDR2 sequences are LGHNA and YSLEER. This CDR3 is 14 amino acids long. V gave up 0 bases and J gave up 4 bases, with 6 bases separating them. CDR3 in DNA: TGCGCCAGCAGCCAAGACAGGGCCACCGGGGAGCTGTTTTTT. This codes for CASSQDRATGELFF.

V is TRBV30 and J is TRBJ1-1; no clear D. Trimming stripped 1 base from V and 3 bases from J, with 9 bases between. The CDR3 is 13 amino acids. Germline loops: CDR1 GTSNPN, CDR2 SVGIG (reference sequence). CDR3 region: CAWSASADTEAFF. The CDR3 nucleotides are TGTGCCTGGAGTGCTTCGGCGGACACTGAAGCTTTCTTT.

The chain joins TRBV19 to TRBJ2-1; the match to TRBD2 covers 10 bases. The CDR3 is 14 amino acids. J lost 8 bases, V lost 5 bases, and 6 bases had no gene match. Germline V CDR1 and CDR2: LNHDA, SQIVND (reference sequence). Here the CDR3 DNA reads TGTGCCAGTAGTCCTTCTAGCGGGAGCTATGAGCAGTTCTTC. Translated: CASSPSSGSYEQFF.

The V and J genes are TRBV19 and TRBJ2-7, with 10 bases lining up with TRBD1. There are 15 residues in the CDR3. Trimming cost V 3 bases and J 5 bases; bases outside gene matches: 7. The germline V gene encodes CDR1 LNHDA and CDR2 SQIVND (reference sequence). The CDR3 region is CASSIRDRGPHEQYF. CDR3 bases: TGTGCCAGTAGTATCCGGGACAGGGGACCCCACGAGCAGTACTTC.

V and J are TRBV19 and TRBJ2-1; tentatively, D is TRBD2 (6 bases). The CDR3 sequence is 14 residues long. Germline assignment: CDR1 LNHDA and CDR2 SQIVND (reference sequence). Trimming removed 5 bases at V and 7 bases at J, with 15 bases between. CDR3 protein: CASSSPGEENEQFF. The CDR3 DNA sequence: TGTGCCAGTAGTTCACCGGGAGAGGAGAATGAGCAGTTCTTC. Variable domain in full (rest from reference TRBV19 and TRBJ2-1): DGGITQSPKYLFRKEGQNVTLSCEQNLNHDAMYWYRQDPGQGLRLIYYSQIVNDFQKGDIAEGYSVSREKKESFPLTVTSAQKNPTAFYLCASSSPGEENEQFFGPGTRLTVL.

This clone was observed once. J is TRBJ2-7 and V is TRBV2, with a tentative D call TRBD1 (7 bases). Between the trimmed V and J ends, which lost 6 bases and 7 bases, there was a span of 22 bases. Germline CDR1 reads SNHLY; CDR2 reads FYNNEI. This CDR3 region has 15 residues. DNA of the CDR3: TGTGCCAGCAGCGGAGGGACAGTATTTACGGGTGAGCAGTACTTC. This translates into CASSGGTVFTGEQYF.

The chain uses TRBV7-9 and TRBJ1-4, with D perhaps matching TRBD1 (5 bases). Germline assignment: CDR1 SEHNR and CDR2 FQNEAQ (reference sequence). The CDR3 length is 15 residues. Trimming pared 5 bases from V and 0 bases from J, leaving 10 bases between. This CDR3 reads CASSRGGATNEKLFF. CDR3 DNA: TGTGCCAGCAGCCGGGGGGGGGCAACTAATGAAAAACTGTTTTTT.

The rearrangement uses TRBV6-5 and TRBJ1-5; possible D gene TRBD1, 6 bases. CDR3 length equals 13 residues. Germline loops: CDR1 MNHEY, CDR2 SVGAGI. V was cut by 5 bases and J by 9 bases, with 14 bases left in between. This chain's CDR3 is CASSVDRQAPQHF. CDR3 in DNA: TGTGCCAGCAGTGTTGACAGGCAGGCGCCCCAGCATTTT.

The chain is built from TRBV10-3 and TRBJ2-7; tentative D call: TRBD1 (5 bases). The CDR3 is 15 residues long. With 3 bases removed from V and 2 bases from J, the gap between germline ends came to 14 bases. Germline loops: CDR1 ENHRY, CDR2 SYGVKD. The CDR3 bases are TGTGCCATCAGTGAAGGGGCTCTCCAACCCTACGAGCAGTACTTC. Translating it yields CAISEGALQPYEQYF.

The chain carries TRBV5-4 and TRBJ2-7; D is ambiguous. CDR3 size: 12 residues. CDR1 and CDR2 (germline): SGHNT, YYREEE (reference sequence). The V end lost 2 bases, the J end lost 0 bases, and 3 bases lay between the germline ends. The CDR3 is CASSLASYEQYF. CDR3 nucleotide sequence: TGTGCCAGCAGCTTAGCCTCCTACGAGCAGTACTTC.

The rearrangement links TRBV7-9 to TRBJ2-7, with D unclear. Germline values: CDR1 SEHNR, CDR2 FQNEAQ (reference sequence). V was shortened by 2 bases and J by 7 bases, with 18 bases between the two germline ends. This CDR3 is 15 amino acids long. The CDR3 sequence: CASSLTAVVAGEQYF. The CDR3 nucleotides are TGTGCCAGCAGCTTAACTGCCGTAGTTGCAGGAGAGCAGTACTTC.

The chain recombines TRBV21-1 with TRBJ1-2; the D call in the table, TRBD1, was not verified against the DNA. TRBV21-1 is a pseudogene locus. There are 14 residues in the CDR3. CDR3 DNA: TGTGCCAGCAGCAGCGGACAGGGCGCCTATGGCTACACCTTC. This gives the protein CASSSGQGAYGYTF.

The V gene is TRBV4-3, the J gene TRBJ1-1; D ambiguous. This CDR3 comprises 13 residues. CDR1 LGHNA and CDR2 YSLEER come from the germline V gene. The V end lost 0 bases, the J end lost 12 bases, and 14 bases lay between the germline ends. As DNA, the CDR3 is TGCGCCAGCAGCCAAGAAATATCCGGGAATTCTTTCTTT. As protein: CASSQEISGNSFF.

The CDR3 DNA reads as TGCGCCAGCAGCCCTACGAGGAACACTGAAGCTTTCTTT. This encodes CASSPTRNTEAFF. The chain is built from TRBV5-1 and TRBJ1-1, with unresolved D. Deletions cut 4 bases from V and 1 base from J, with 8 bases between. CDR1 and CDR2 (germline): SGHRS, YFSETQ. This CDR3 is 13 amino acids long.

The chain employs TRBV28 and TRBJ1-5, with 9 bases that match TRBD1. This CDR3 comprises 15 residues. The V gene's germline CDR1 is MDHEN and CDR2 SYDVKM. V lost 2 bases to trimming and J lost 8 bases; unmatched junction nucleotides: 7. The CDR3 spells CASSLAGQGREPQHF. For the CDR3, the DNA is TGTGCCAGCAGTTTAGCCGGACAGGGGAGGGAGCCCCAGCATTTT.

This sequence joins TRBV6-5 and TRBJ2-2; D is unclear. The length of the CDR3 is 16 residues. Germline CDR1 MNHEY, CDR2 SVGAGI. V was trimmed by 2 bases and J by 9 bases, leaving 19 bases between them. Here the CDR3 reads CASSYDGGRIRRELFF. In nucleotides, the CDR3 is TGTGCCAGCAGTTACGATGGCGGCCGCATCCGCCGGGAGCTGTTTTTT.

The rearrangement joins TRBV14 to TRBJ2-2; D perhaps matches TRBD2 (6 bases). CDR3 length equals 17 residues. Between the trimmed V and J ends, which lost 3 bases and 1 base, there was a span of 15 bases. Germline CDR1 and CDR2: SGHDN and FVKESK. Here the CDR3 reads CASSHPLGRGNTGELFF. CDR3 nucleotide sequence: TGTGCCAGCAGCCATCCCCTGGGGCGGGGGAACACCGGGGAGCTGTTTTTT.

A few counts support this clone. The chain combines TRBV10-2 with TRBJ2-2; 10 bases map to TRBD2. The CDR3 is 17 amino acids. CDR1 and CDR2 (germline): WSHSY, SAAADI. V lost 4 bases and J lost 9; bases outside the gene matches: 14. The chain's CDR3 is CASSVWTSGPRSRELFF. Here the CDR3 DNA reads TGCGCCAGCAGTGTGTGGACTAGCGGACCCCGGAGCCGGGAGCTGTTTTTT.

The CDR3 coding sequence is TGTGCCAGCAGCGCCGGGAGGTATCCCGCCGACGGCTACACCTTC. Translation: CASSAGRYPADGYTF. The chain links TRBV9 to TRBJ1-2; D is unresolved. CDR1 and CDR2 (germline): SGDLS, YYNGEE. This CDR3 has 15 amino acids. The germline V and J ends were trimmed by 3 bases and 8 bases, with 20 bases remaining between them.

The chain joins TRBV13 to TRBJ2-3, with D maybe TRBD2 (6 bases). CDR1 and CDR2 (germline): PRHDT, FYEKMQ (reference sequence). Between the trimmed V and J ends, which lost 4 bases and 0 bases, there was a span of 14 bases. The CDR3 spans 16 residues. CDR3 sequence (DNA): TGTGCCAGCAGCTGGCAGGTAGCGGTAAGCACAGATACGCAGTATTTT. This encodes CASSWQVAVSTDTQYF.